This T cell receptor beta chain emerged from a study of CD8 T cells in ankylosing spondylitis. Study-level points and caveats: Seemingly characteristic of ankylosing spondylitis blood was a TCR beta motif consisting of 7 or 8 highly homologous variants. Disease-associated clonotypes exhibited CD8+ identity and were relatively infrequent in peripheral blood. Matched ankylosing spondylitis synovial fluid reportedly contained a significantly enriched population of disease-linked clones.

For TCR beta, libraries came from quantitative 5'-RACE with molecular barcodes. TCRdb fed the 5' RACE reads into MiXCR, producing one record per CDR3 protein. The table records some 840,000 distinct CDR3 sequences, about an eighth of them present only once. The CDR3 is 13 amino acids. V shed 6 bases and J shed 9 bases, with 18 bases lying between them. The germline V gene has CDR1 DFQATT and CDR2 SNEGSKA (reference sequence). For this clonotype: Its antigen remains unidentified.

This chain links TRBV20-1 with TRBJ1-5, with D perhaps TRBD1 (6 bases). The source is a male donor with ankylosing spondylitis. The sequenced sample was blood, either unsorted or a sorted T cell fraction (not recorded which). CDR3 DNA sequence: TGCAGTGCGGGGGGGGGCAGCCCTTCGCCCCAGCATTTT. Its translation is CSAGGGSPSPQHF.